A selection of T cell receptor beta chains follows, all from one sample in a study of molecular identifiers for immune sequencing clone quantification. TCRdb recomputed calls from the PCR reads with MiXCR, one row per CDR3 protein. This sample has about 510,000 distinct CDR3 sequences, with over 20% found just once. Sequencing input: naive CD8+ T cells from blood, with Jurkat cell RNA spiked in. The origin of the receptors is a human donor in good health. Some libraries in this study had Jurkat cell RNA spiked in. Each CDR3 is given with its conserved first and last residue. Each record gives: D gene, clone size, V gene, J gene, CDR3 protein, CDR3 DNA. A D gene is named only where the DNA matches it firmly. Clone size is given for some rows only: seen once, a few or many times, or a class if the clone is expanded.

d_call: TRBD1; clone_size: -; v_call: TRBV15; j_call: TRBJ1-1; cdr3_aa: CATSRDRDMSTEAFF; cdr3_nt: TGTGCCACCAGCCGAGACAGGGACATGAGCACTGAAGCTTTCTTT
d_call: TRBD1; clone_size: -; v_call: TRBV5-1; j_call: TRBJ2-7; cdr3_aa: CASSLESPGQGAYHEQYF; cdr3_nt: TGCGCCAGCAGCTTGGAATCCCCGGGACAGGGGGCTTACCACGAGCAGTACTTC
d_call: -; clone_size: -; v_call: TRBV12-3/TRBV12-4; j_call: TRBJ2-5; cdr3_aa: CASSLEGGPETQYF; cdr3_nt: TGTGCCAGCAGTTTAGAGGGGGGCCCCGAGACCCAGTACTTC
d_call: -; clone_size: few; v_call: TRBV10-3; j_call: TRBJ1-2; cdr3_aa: CAISAGRRGYTF; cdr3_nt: TGTGCCATCAGTGCGGGCCGGCGCGGTTACACCTTC
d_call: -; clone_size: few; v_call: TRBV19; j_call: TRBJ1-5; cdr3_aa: CASSIGGFEPQHF; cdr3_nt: TGTGCCAGTAGTATCGGAGGGTTCGAGCCCCAGCATTTT
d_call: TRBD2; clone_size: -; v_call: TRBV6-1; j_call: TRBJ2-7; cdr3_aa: CASRPYQNMGGNERYF; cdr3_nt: TGTGCCAGCCGACCCTACCAGAACATGGGGGGGAACGAGCGGTACTTC
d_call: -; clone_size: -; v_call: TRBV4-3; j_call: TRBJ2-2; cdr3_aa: CASSQDWGGARPTGELFF; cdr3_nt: TGCGCCAGCAGCCAAGATTGGGGCGGGGCAAGACCCACCGGGGAGCTGTTTTTT
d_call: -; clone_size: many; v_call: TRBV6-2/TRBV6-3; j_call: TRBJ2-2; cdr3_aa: CASRRTVSSGELFF; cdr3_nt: TGTGCCAGCAGGCGGACTGTGAGTTCCGGGGAGCTGTTTTTT
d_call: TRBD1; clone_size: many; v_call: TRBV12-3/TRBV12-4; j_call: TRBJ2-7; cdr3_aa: CASSFTGGAEQYF; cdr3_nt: TGTGCCAGCAGTTTCACAGGGGGCGCAGAGCAGTACTTC
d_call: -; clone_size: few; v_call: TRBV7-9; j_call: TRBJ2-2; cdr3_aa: CASSQILRGALNTGELFF; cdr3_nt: TGTGCCAGCAGCCAAATCCTCCGGGGGGCCTTGAACACCGGGGAGCTGTTTTTT
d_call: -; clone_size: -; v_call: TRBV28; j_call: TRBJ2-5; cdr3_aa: CASTTLGSGETQYF; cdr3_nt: TGTGCCAGCACCACCCTCGGGAGTGGGGAGACCCAGTACTTC
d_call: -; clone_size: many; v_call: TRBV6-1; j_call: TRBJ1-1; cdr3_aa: CASRQGYTEAFF; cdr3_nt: TGTGCCAGCAGACAGGGCTACACTGAAGCTTTCTTT
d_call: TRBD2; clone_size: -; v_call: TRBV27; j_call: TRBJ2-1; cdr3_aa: CASSLAGAVWEQFF; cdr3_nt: TGTGCCAGCAGTTTAGCGGGAGCCGTGTGGGAGCAGTTCTTC
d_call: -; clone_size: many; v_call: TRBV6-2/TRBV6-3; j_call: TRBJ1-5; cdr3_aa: CASSQLWGVGQPQHF; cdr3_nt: TGTGCCAGCAGTCAACTGTGGGGGGTAGGTCAGCCCCAGCATTTT
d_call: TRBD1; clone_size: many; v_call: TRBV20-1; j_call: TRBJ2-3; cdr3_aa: CSAPGTGRADTQYF; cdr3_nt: TGCAGTGCCCCCGGGACAGGGAGGGCAGATACGCAGTATTTT
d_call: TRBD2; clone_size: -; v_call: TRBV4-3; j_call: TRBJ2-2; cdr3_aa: CASSQDLAEFTGEPFF; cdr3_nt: TGCGCCAGCAGCCAAGATCTAGCGGAATTCACCGGGGAGCCGTTTTTT
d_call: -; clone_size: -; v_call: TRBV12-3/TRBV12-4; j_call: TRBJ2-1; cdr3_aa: CASSLADRGTFSYNEQFF; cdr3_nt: TGTGCCAGCAGTTTAGCCGATCGGGGGACATTTTCCTACAATGAGCAGTTCTTC
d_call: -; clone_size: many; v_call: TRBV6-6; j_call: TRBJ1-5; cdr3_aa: CASSYSVAVNQPQHF; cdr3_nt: TGTGCCAGCAGTTACTCGGTGGCGGTCAATCAGCCCCAGCATTTT
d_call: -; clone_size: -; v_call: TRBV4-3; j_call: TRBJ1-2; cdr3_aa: CASSQGVEYRALNYGYTF; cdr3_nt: TGCGCCAGCAGCCAGGGCGTCGAATATAGGGCCTTGAACTATGGCTACACCTTC
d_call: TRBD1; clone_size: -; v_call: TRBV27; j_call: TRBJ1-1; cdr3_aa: CASSQTGGYTEAFF; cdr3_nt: TGTGCCAGCAGTCAGACAGGGGGCTACACTGAAGCTTTCTTT
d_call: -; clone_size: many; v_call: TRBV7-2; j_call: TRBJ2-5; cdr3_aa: CASSLFLTGQETQYF; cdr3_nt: TGTGCCAGCAGCTTATTTCTCACAGGTCAAGAGACCCAGTACTTC
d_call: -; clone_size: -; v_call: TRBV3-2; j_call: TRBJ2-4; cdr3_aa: CASSQDSGERRLLNIQYF; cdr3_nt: TGTGCCAGCAGCCAAGACAGTGGGGAGCGGAGGCTCTTAAACATTCAGTACTTC
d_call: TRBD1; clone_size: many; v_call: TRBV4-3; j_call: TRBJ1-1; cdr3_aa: CASSQDTLGGSRTEAFF; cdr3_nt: TGCGCCAGCAGCCAAGATACACTAGGGGGCTCCCGGACTGAAGCTTTCTTT
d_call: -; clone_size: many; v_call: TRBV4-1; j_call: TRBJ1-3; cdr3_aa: CASSQVEISGNTIYF; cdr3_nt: TGCGCCAGCAGCCAAGTAGAAATCTCTGGAAACACCATATATTTT
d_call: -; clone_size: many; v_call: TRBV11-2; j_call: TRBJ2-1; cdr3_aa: CASSPTGGGLYNEQFF; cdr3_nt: TGTGCCAGCAGCCCGACTGGCGGGGGCCTCTACAATGAGCAGTTCTTC
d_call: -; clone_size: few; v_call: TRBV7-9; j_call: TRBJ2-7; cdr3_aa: CASSLSGHRYEQYF; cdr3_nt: TGTGCCAGCAGCTTATCGGGACACCGCTACGAGCAGTACTTC
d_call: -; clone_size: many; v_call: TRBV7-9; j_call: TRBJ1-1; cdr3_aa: CASTLERAPNTEAFF; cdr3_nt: TGTGCCAGCACCCTAGAGAGGGCCCCGAACACTGAAGCTTTCTTT
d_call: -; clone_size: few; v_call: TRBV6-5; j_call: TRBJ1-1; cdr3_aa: CASSFDRESTEAFF; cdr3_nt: TGTGCCAGCAGTTTTGACAGAGAATCTACTGAAGCTTTCTTT
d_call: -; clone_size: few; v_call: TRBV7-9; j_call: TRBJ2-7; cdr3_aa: CASSLGFGEDYEQYF; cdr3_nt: TGTGCCAGCAGCCTAGGGTTTGGGGAGGACTACGAGCAGTACTTC
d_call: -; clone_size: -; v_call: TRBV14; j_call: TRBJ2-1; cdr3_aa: CASSQTSYSEQFF; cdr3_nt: TGTGCCAGCAGCCAGACAAGCTACAGTGAGCAGTTCTTC
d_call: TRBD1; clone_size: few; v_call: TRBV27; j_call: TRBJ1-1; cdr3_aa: CASSLSGGLTEAFF; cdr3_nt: TGTGCCAGCAGTTTATCAGGGGGCCTCACTGAAGCTTTCTTT
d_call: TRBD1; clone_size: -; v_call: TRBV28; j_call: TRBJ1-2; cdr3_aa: CASSAGTGDLYGYTF; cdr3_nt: TGTGCCAGCAGTGCCGGGACAGGGGACCTCTATGGCTACACCTTC
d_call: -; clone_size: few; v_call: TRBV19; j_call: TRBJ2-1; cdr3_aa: CASESYNEQFF; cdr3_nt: TGTGCCAGTGAGTCCTACAATGAGCAGTTCTTC
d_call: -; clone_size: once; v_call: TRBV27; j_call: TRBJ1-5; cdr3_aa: CASSLEGSGQPQHF; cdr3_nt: TGTGCCAGCAGTTTAGAGGGGTCGGGTCAGCCCCAGCATTTT
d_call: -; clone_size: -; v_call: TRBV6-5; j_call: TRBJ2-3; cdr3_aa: CASSYGQGLDTQYF; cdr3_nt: TGTGCCAGCAGTTATGGCCAGGGCCTAGATACGCAGTATTTT
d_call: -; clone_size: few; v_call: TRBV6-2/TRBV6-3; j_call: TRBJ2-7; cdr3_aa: CASSPERYEQYF; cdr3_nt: TGTGCCAGCAGCCCCGAGCGGTACGAGCAGTACTTC
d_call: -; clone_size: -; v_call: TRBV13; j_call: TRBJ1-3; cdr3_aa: CASSSVPNSFSGNTIYF; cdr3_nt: TGTGCCAGCAGCTCGGTCCCGAATTCTTTTTCTGGAAACACCATATATTTT
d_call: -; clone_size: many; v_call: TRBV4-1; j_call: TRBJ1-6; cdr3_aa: CASSQSGQSYNSPLHF; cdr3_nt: TGCGCCAGCAGCCAGTCGGGGCAGTCCTATAATTCACCCCTCCACTTT
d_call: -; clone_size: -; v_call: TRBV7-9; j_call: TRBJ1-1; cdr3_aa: CASSVDTNTGAFF; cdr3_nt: TGTGCCAGCAGCGTTGACACGAACACTGGAGCTTTCTTT
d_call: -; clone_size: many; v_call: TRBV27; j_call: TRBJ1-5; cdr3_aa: CASSLGQGQPQHF; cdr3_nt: TGTGCCAGCAGTCTTGGGCAGGGTCAGCCCCAGCATTTT
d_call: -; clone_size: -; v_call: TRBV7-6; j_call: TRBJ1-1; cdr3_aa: CASSLDVVTGNTEAFF; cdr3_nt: TGTGCCAGCAGCTTAGACGTTGTCACAGGGAACACTGAAGCTTTCTTT
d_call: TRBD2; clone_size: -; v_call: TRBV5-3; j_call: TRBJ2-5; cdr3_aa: CASSFSPSGGGTQYF; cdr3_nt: TGTGCCAGCAGCTTCTCTCCTAGCGGGGGAGGGACCCAGTACTTC
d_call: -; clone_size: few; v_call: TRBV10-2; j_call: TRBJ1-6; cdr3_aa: CASSESSGRNSPLHF; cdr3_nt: TGCGCCAGCAGTGAGTCCTCAGGGAGGAATTCACCCCTCCACTTT
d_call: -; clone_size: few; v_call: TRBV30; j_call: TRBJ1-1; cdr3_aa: CAWSLHYSGTEAFF; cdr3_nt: TGTGCCTGGAGCCTCCACTACTCGGGCACTGAAGCTTTCTTT
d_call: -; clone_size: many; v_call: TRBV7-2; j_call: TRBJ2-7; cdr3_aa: CASSLPERDEQYF; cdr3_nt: TGTGCCAGCAGCCTCCCGGAAAGAGACGAGCAGTACTTC
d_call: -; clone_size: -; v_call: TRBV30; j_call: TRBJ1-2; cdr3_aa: CAWEGLQGHGYTF; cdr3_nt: TGTGCCTGGGAAGGCTTACAGGGTCATGGCTACACCTTC
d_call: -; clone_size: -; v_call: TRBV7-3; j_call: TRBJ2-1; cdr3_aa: CASSLGGPNEQFF; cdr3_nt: TGTGCCAGCAGCTTAGGGGGCCCCAATGAGCAGTTCTTC
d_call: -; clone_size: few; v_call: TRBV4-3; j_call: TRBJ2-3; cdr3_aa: CASSQDRGAGGTDTQYF; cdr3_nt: TGCGCCAGCAGCCAAGATCGGGGGGCGGGGGGCACAGATACGCAGTATTTT
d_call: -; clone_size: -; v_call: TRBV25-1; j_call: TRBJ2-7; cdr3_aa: CASSDWKTYEQYF; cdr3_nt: TGTGCCAGCAGTGATTGGAAAACCTACGAGCAGTACTTC
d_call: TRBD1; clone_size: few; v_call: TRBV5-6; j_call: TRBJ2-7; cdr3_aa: CASSLGGTGVYEQYF; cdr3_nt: TGTGCCAGCAGCTTGGGCGGGACAGGGGTCTACGAGCAGTACTTC
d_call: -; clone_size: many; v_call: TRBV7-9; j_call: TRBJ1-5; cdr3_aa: CASTSSPQHF; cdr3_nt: TGTGCCAGCACCAGCTCGCCCCAGCATTTT